The TCR beta chain under discussion was sequenced for a study of CDR3 diversity in severe acne. The V end lost 8 bases, the J end lost 8 bases, and 9 bases lay between the germline ends. Germline V lookup: CDR1 SNHLY, CDR2 FYNNEI. The CDR3 spans 10 residues. TCRdb reprocessed the PCR reads via MiXCR and lists one record per CDR3 protein. The sample records some 90,000 distinct CDR3 sequences, around 54% being singletons. This sequence originates from a male donor with severe acne vulgaris. The source material was blood. This chain joins TRBV2 and TRBJ1-2, with a tentative D call TRBD1 (5 bases). CDR3 loop: CASAGSGYTF. The CDR3 DNA sequence: TGTGCCAGCGCAGGGAGCGGCTACACCTTC.